This T cell receptor beta chain was obtained from a study of T cells in Graves' hyperthyroidism and ophthalmopathy. Whole-study findings and limits: Stable hyperthyroidism was told apart from ophthalmopathy by a model built on 13 V-J features.

Patients aged 18 to 65 had newly diagnosed hyperthyroidism that had lasted under 2 months. Germline-derived CDR1 and CDR2 are SGHDT and YYEEEE. Trimming took 4 bases from V and 3 from J; bases not matched to a gene: 8. The CDR3 is 15 amino acids. Amplification of TCR beta CDR3 regions used RNA as the template. First-round RT-PCR of the TCR CDR3 relied on the HTBI primer set. TCRdb reanalysed the multiplex PCR reads using MiXCR and keeps one entry per CDR3 protein. This table holds around 500,000 distinct CDR3 sequences, roughly 15% found once. This clonotype has a handful of counts. The antigen remains unidentified.

This TCR was recovered from a woman between 40 and 50 years old with Graves' hyperthyroidism. This chain uses TRBV5-6 with TRBJ2-7; TRBD2 aligns across 9 bases. Material for sequencing was blood. This chain's CDR3 is CASSQGSAGGYEQYF. The CDR3 nucleotides are TGTGCCAGCAGCCAGGGATCAGCGGGGGGCTACGAGCAGTACTTC.